This T cell receptor (beta chain) was sequenced in a study of T cell repertoires in cytomegalovirus infection. As for this clonotype: As yet, its antigen is unknown.

V was trimmed by 7 bases and J by 3 bases, leaving 13 bases between them. The germline V gene has CDR1 MNHEY and CDR2 SMNVEV (reference sequence). This CDR3 has 13 amino acids. MiXCR, applied by TCRdb to the reads, yields one record per CDR3 protein. The sample gives hundreds of thousands of distinct CDR3 sequences, more than 25% of which show up once; roughly 13% is in the top ten. This sequence was found in a human donor in good health (CMV status not recorded). Some clones in this sample may be carry-over from other donors' samples. The chain is built from TRBV27 and TRBJ2-7; D gene uncertain. The sequenced sample was cultured CD8+ T cells from PBMCs, obtained from culture after CMV antigen stimulation. The CDR3: CASKPRPYYEQYF. DNA for the CDR3: TGTGCCAGCAAGCCCAGGCCGTACTACGAGCAGTACTTC.